The TCR beta chain under discussion was sequenced for a study of cytomegalovirus exposure and HLA in healthy donors. Comment on this clone: Its antigen is currently unknown.

Findings and limits, study-wide: An analysis that came later showed most CMV-associated TCR beta chains appearing HLA-restricted.

The CDR3 runs to 16 residues. The germline gives CDR1 SGHTA, CDR2 FQGNSA. PCR amplification relied on 60 Vbeta primers (plus 13 Jbeta primers). Clones were read by immunoSEQ multiplex PCR, and TCRdb kept only the in-frame ones, dropping some. Among some 120,000 clones listed, 77% were seen once. Material: PBMCs. This TCR was recovered from a middle-aged woman in good health and CMV-seropositive. This chain connects TRBV7-2 to TRBJ2-5, with D tentatively TRBD2 (6 bases). The J call may not be correct, given that the DNA end is closer to TRBJ2-7. The CDR3 region is CASSSGLYSGSYEQYF. In nucleotides, the CDR3 is TGTGCCAGCAGCTCGGGACTGTATTCTGGCTCCTACGAGCAGTACTTC.